The T cell receptor (beta chain) under discussion was sequenced for a study of blood T cell repertoires in COVID-19 (dated by TCRdb to about 2020). About the full investigation: Samples from collaborators originated in the United States, Italy and Spain and spanned both the acute and convalescent phases of COVID-19. The repertoires were released in a freely available public database meant as a resource for research on the immune response to SARS-CoV-2. Where available, HLA class I and class II types were taken from metadata supplied by the sample provider and were not determined by assay-based typing. The samples were drawn from two sources: the first 160 participants of the ongoing ImmuneRACE study, and 1,200 or so subjects contributed by 6 global collaborators. The prospective study material was composed of cDNA or gDNA derived from T cells, B-cell-depleted T cells, or PBMCs. Deeply sampled blood TCRbeta repertoires from subjects exposed to, actively infected with, or recovered from COVID-19 were included in the dataset. Sample metadata almost always included a de-identified subject ID, COVID-19 status, age in years and sex.

A second Seattle source provided samples from volunteer blood donors who had recovered from COVID-19. Collaborating institutions collected whole blood in K2EDTA tubes following their own protocols. For TCRbeta analysis, collaborator samples were shipped as frozen whole blood, as isolated PBMCs, or as DNA extracted from either sample type. The junction shows trimming of 1 base on V and 5 bases on J, plus 18 bases between the germline ends. The germline V gene supplies CDR1 SGHRS and CDR2 YFSETQ. From its cysteine to its phenylalanine, the CDR3 spans 16 amino acids. Only the CDR3 DNA stays, 48 bases, in frame from base 1. Overall study results and their limits: How much clinical and demographic metadata was included differed by source and by participant, and the metadata was provided uncurated.

Details on this clone: The specificity of this receptor is unknown. There are no base qualities to consult, and no much larger clone falls within one base.

TCRbeta CDR3 regions were amplified from genomic DNA by means of the immunoSEQ Assay, a bias-controlled multiplex PCR. Regarding the original processing steps: Within the assay, amplification of reference gene primers was used to estimate how many nucleated cells each sample contained. To quantify the absolute abundance of each unique TCRbeta CDR3 rearrangement, sequence reads were collapsed and filtered. For each sample, productive Simpson clonality was calculated as the square root of Simpson's diversity index over productive rearrangements. TCRdb re-hosts the immuneACCESS table, in-frame sequences only. Its copies lack some clones; in the studies checked, an unresolved V gene accounts for under half of them, and the cause for the rest is not known. V and J calls and clone size come straight from that table; D and trimming were deduced from the DNA. In all, the sample holds roughly 260,000 clones, and about 88% of those were seen once. The ten most abundant clones make up 2% to 2.5% of the sample.

Sequenced material: peripheral blood. The chain links TRBV5-1 with TRBJ1-2; the D segment could be TRBD1, given 5 matching bases. The source is a middle-aged woman who had recovered from COVID-19. The CDR3 region reads CASSLPDSQEGYGYTF. DNA sequence: TGCGCCAGCAGCTTGCCCGATTCACAGGAGGGATATGGCTACACCTTC.